Below, one T cell receptor (beta chain) is given with its context. What this receptor recognizes is not known. Base qualities were left out, and no much larger clone turns up one base away. The same CDR3 can be traced to other DNA sequences in this sample. The cohort was made up of approximately 700 healthy bone marrow donors. At the time of sampling, all cohort members were nominally healthy, though unrecorded immune exposures were likely present. The donor tested CMV seronegative and was one of the 352 seronegative cohort members. A peripheral blood sample was collected from each donor, and TCR beta sequencing was performed on peripheral blood mononuclear cells. The Qiagen DNeasy Blood Extraction Kit was used to extract genomic DNA from the blood cell samples. Library preparation employed the immunoSEQ multiplex PCR assay. A mixture of 60 forward primers for TCR Vbeta segments and 13 reverse primers for TCR Jbeta segments was used in the multiplex PCR. The CDR3 region of rearranged TCR beta genes was amplified from genomic DNA by a multiplex PCR assay. On the Illumina HiSeq System, the amplified TCR beta libraries were sequenced as 87-base-pair reads. On the authors' methods: A later analysis tallied 70 million to 100 million unique TCR beta chains across the 666 repertoires, and approximately 9.9 million of those chains were shared by two or more donors. To remove PCR and sequencing errors, raw reads were error-corrected and collapsed into unique sequences using a nearest-neighbor algorithm that merged closely related sequences. To assign V, D and J gene segments, CDR3 sequences were aligned to IMGT reference sequences. For a sequence to be retained, a match of at least six nucleotides was required to both a V gene segment and a J gene segment. A rearrangement was called productive if the CDR3 had no stop codons and remained in frame with V and J, and every other rearrangement was called non-productive. Following IMGT convention, CDR3 was defined as the stretch from the second conserved V-encoded cysteine up to the conserved J-encoded phenylalanine. The earlier analysis of a few hundred of the donors excluded any sequence lacking an unambiguous match to a single V gene segment. In an earlier analysis of 500 to 750 of the donors, V segments were called functional above 56.7% productive rearrangements and were called segregating when the between-donor standard deviation exceeded 5%. A statistical classification framework was developed to diagnose cytomegalovirus status using the catalog of TCR beta chain sequences. A later analysis assigned V and J genes by comparing TCR nucleotide sequences with IMGT/GENE-DB human TR gene sequences. In a later analysis, CDR3 sequences and most-parsimonious VDJ recombination scenarios were assigned using the TCRdist pipeline. In a later analysis, each TCR beta chain was defined by its CDR3 amino acid sequence together with its V-gene family, and reads without a unique V-gene family were excluded. To address suspected cross-contamination and a sequencing artifact, a later analysis removed 592 highly shared, low-generation-probability nucleotide sequences. In a later analysis, a clonal expansion index was calculated for each public chain from normalized within-repertoire ranks of inferred template counts. Generation probabilities in a later analysis came from a VDJ recombination model fitted to out-of-frame rearrangements, and those results were checked against IGoR. In a later analysis, TCR-TCR, TCR-HLA and TCR-CMV co-occurrence was scored with hypergeometric tests, and a repertoire-size bias correction was applied to TCR pairs. In a later analysis, false discovery rates were estimated by permuting HLA or CMV assignments 20 times. In a later analysis, co-occurring TCRs were grouped using DBSCAN, and TCRdist sequence similarity was added for clustering within HLA-allele-positive subsets. Repertoires with fewer than 30,000 or more than 120,000 public chains were left out of co-occurrence clustering, as were five repertoires with anomalous nucleotide sharing. TCRdb re-hosts the immuneACCESS table, in-frame sequences only. Its copies lack some clones; in the studies checked, an unresolved V gene accounts for under half of them, and the cause for the rest is not known. That table is the source of V, J and clone size, and D and trimming were worked out from the DNA. This sample is represented by some 190,000 clones; about 90% of them were singletons. The top ten clones comprise around 1% of the sample.

The entry originates in a study of cytomegalovirus exposure and HLA in healthy donors (TCRdb year 2017). For the wider study: According to an earlier analysis of 587 of the donors, about 179 million T cells yielded 117 million unique TCR beta sequences and about 300 Gb of sequence data. The later analysis used no new phenotypic data to find candidate immune exposures, relying instead on TCR beta sequences and their occurrence across donors. Donor age, sex, ethnicity and CMV serostatus were compiled together with the repertoire data. Of the 300 to 450 genotyped donors, over 65% fell in the genetic ancestry cluster associated with self-reported Caucasian donors. To study patterns of TCR occurrence, a later analysis re-analyzed previously published TCR beta repertoires from 666 donors and added high-resolution HLA genotyping. The study was designed to test whether signatures of past pathogen exposure could be identified by cataloging public T cell receptors. To predict cytomegalovirus infection status, the study combined high-throughput TCR immunosequencing, statistical association of individual TCRs with disease status, and machine learning. In an earlier analysis of a few hundred of the donors, high-throughput TCR beta sequencing was used to judge whether each TCR beta V gene segment behaved as functional or pseudogenic. In addition to the first cohort of 666 subjects, a separate validation cohort of 130 or so different subjects was used. The T cell repertoires of 700 or so subjects were profiled by immunosequencing and related to cytomegalovirus serostatus. A later genetic analysis used genome-wide SNP genotypes for about three fifths of the 666 donors, treating that subset as a discovery cohort. Every discovery cohort repertoire had been produced on one sequencing platform. Across approximately 400 genotyped donors of the cohort, an average of roughly 250,000 unique TCR beta nucleotide sequences per donor were sequenced, and approximately 17% of those sequences were non-productive. Roughly 300 gigabases of sequencing data and approximately 80 million unique TCR sequences were included in an early release covering 550 to 800 HLA-typed donors. Typing coverage varied by locus: about 620-630 donors for A, B, C, DRB1 and DQB1; 500 to 550 for DQA1; about 600 for DPA1; fewer than 480 for DPB1. Five DR-DQ haplotypes were treated as single units for association and clustering because of strong linkage in the cohort. HLA typing covered class I and class II loci at four-digit resolution. General conclusions and limits of the study: According to a later analysis, parvovirus B19, influenza, CMV and Epstein-Barr virus appeared linked to several top co-occurrence clusters. Compared with the approximately 600-donor mean, donors in an Asian-associated ancestry cluster had fewer N-insertions in productive TCRs, according to a later genetic analysis. A group of highly shared sequence variants was considered likely to be a technical artifact of the sequencing pipeline. Most CMV-associated TCR beta chains appeared to be HLA-restricted in a later analysis, and the HLA associations seemed to be driven largely by CMV exposure. In a later analysis, over 15,000 TCR beta sequences were associated with specific HLA alleles at a false discovery rate of 0.05. The study listed around 160 TCR beta chains as associated with cytomegalovirus. Some IMGT-functional V segments, including TRBV6-2 and TRBV6-3, could not be distinguished by the 87-base-pair reads and were therefore excluded. When HLA alleles, especially DR and DQ, strongly co-occurred, TCR associations were difficult to assign to individual alleles. A few of the identified cytomegalovirus-associated TCR beta chains were confirmed in vitro to be specific for cytomegalovirus antigens. Linkage disequilibrium might explain the correlated functional status among segregating V segments, but an unknown experimental factor could not be excluded. CMV serostatus was the only immune exposure information available for the cohort. HLA typing was unavailable for some donors at each locus, so association tests used only the typed subset. In a later analysis, TCR association rates were found to vary across HLA loci, with the most associated TCRs seen for DRB1 alleles and the fewest for HLA-C alleles. According to the authors, the approach could potentially be generalized to other disease states and immunological phenotypes. Cytomegalovirus status was reported to be diagnosed by the classifier with high specificity and sensitivity in both the original and validation cohorts. Presence/absence analyses assumed roughly uniform sequencing depth across donors, an assumption that may not hold. A further reported finding was that TCR beta sequences accurately predicted the HLA-A and HLA-B alleles for most subjects in the first cohort. This cohort had only TCR beta chains sequenced, and the lack of alpha or paired-chain data limited which features could be detected. V-gene and J-gene trimming of TCR beta chains was associated with a missense DCLRE1C variant in a later genetic analysis, and the association was replicated in an independent cohort. In an earlier analysis of 450 to 750 of the donors, most TCR beta V segments appeared in productive rearrangements about 90% or about 30% of the time, broadly matching IMGT annotations. Because counts were too low, some 16 rarely observed V segments, including chromosome 9 orphons, were excluded from the earlier analysis of about 500 of the donors. While some public TCRs were present in many individuals, most TCR sequences turned up only very rarely across donors. A later analysis found that HLA-associated TCR beta chains were more clonally expanded and had lower generation probabilities than equally common non-associated chains.

V was cut back by 8 bases and J by 7 bases, leaving a gap of 12 bases between them. Based on the germline V gene, the CDR1 and CDR2 sequences are MNHEY and SVGAGI. The CDR3 runs 12 residues from the cysteine to the phenylalanine. Left in the record is the CDR3 DNA by itself, 36 bases read in frame from the first base. The TCR comes from a boy between 2 and 10 years old in good health and CMV-seronegative. Sequencing input: PBMCs. The receptor chain draws on TRBV6-5 and TRBJ1-5; TRBD1 might be the D gene, on 5 matching bases. The CDR3 region reads CASGRGNQPQHF. The nucleotides read TGTGCCAGCGGACGGGGGAACCAGCCCCAGCATTTT.